This T cell receptor (beta chain) was obtained from a study of shared clonotypes between healthy human individuals. Findings and limits, study-wide: Unshared clonotypes carried lower generation probabilities than those common to all four donors. Naive subsets, compared against memory subsets, generally had larger estimated richness values. Rarefaction curves obtained for sorted subsets showed sequencing incomplete despite large depth.

CD4+ cells yielded CD45RA+ naive and CD45RA-negative memory subsets. Clones were read by immunoSEQ multiplex PCR, and TCRdb kept only the in-frame ones, dropping some. The table has approximately 980,000 clones, approximately 80% seen once; the top ten hold approximately 1.5%. CDR3 length: 12 amino acids. Per germline, CDR1 SGHRS and CDR2 YFSETQ. V was pared by 0 bases and J by 10 bases, with 10 bases between. Notes on this clone: The antigen remains unidentified.

Sequencing was done on a sample of memory CD4+ T cells sorted from blood. Subset noted: CD45RA-negative fraction. This sequence was found in a man in his late teens or twenties in good health. This sequence joins TRBV5-1 and TRBJ1-2, with D maybe TRBD1 (5 bases). The CDR3 spells CASSLEGPTYTF. The DNA for the CDR3 is TGCGCCAGCAGCTTGGAGGGGCCGACCTACACCTTC.